What follows is one TCR beta chain and its context. The target antigen is unknown. It was with 60 Vbeta and 13 Jbeta primers that the PCR ran. Sequenced by immunoSEQ multiplex PCR; TCRdb stores in-frame clones only, minus some. The sample carries 150,000 to 200,000 clones, 81% recorded once. This entry belongs to a study of cytomegalovirus exposure and HLA in healthy donors. Study-level background: Falling in the Caucasian-associated ancestry cluster were about 83% of some 400 genotyped donors. Notes on the study in general: TCR beta chains numbering more than 150 were designated cytomegalovirus-associated. About 90% or about 30% of the time was how often most TCR beta V segments were productive, according to an earlier analysis.

J lost 8 bases, V lost 8 bases, and 16 bases had no gene match. There are 16 residues in the CDR3. Looked up from germline, CDR1 is ENHRY and CDR2 is SYGVKD. This rearrangement joins TRBV10-3 to TRBJ1-4; 8 positions agree with TRBD1. This clonotype was sampled from a woman aged 18-35 years in good health and CMV-seropositive. Sample: PBMCs. The CDR3 reads CAIGEGGHRGTEKLFF. CDR3 nucleotides: TGTGCCATCGGAGAAGGTGGGCACAGGGGGACGGAAAAACTGTTTTTT.